This TCR beta chain was captured by sequencing in a study of CD8 T cells in ankylosing spondylitis. The CDR3 extends over 14 amino acids. The V gene's germline CDR1 is MNHEY and CDR2 SMNVEV (reference sequence). V was shortened by 5 bases and J by 8 bases, with 18 bases between the two germline ends. Study-wide results and limits: Made up of roughly 8 highly homologous variants, a TCR beta motif appeared characteristic of ankylosing spondylitis blood.

Using its own MiXCR run on the 5' RACE reads, TCRdb lists one record per CDR3 protein. This table has roughly 140,000 distinct CDR3 sequences, around two fifths appearing once. Notes on this clonotype: Antigen: not known.

Sequenced material: synovial fluid, either unsorted or a sorted T cell fraction (not recorded which). This chain joins TRBV27 and TRBJ1-2; the D gene is possibly TRBD1 (5 bases). The receptor was derived from a male donor with ankylosing spondylitis. CDR3 sequence reads: CASSHRRHRGGYTF. The CDR3 DNA reads TGTGCCAGCAGTCACCGGAGGCATCGGGGCGGCTACACCTTC.